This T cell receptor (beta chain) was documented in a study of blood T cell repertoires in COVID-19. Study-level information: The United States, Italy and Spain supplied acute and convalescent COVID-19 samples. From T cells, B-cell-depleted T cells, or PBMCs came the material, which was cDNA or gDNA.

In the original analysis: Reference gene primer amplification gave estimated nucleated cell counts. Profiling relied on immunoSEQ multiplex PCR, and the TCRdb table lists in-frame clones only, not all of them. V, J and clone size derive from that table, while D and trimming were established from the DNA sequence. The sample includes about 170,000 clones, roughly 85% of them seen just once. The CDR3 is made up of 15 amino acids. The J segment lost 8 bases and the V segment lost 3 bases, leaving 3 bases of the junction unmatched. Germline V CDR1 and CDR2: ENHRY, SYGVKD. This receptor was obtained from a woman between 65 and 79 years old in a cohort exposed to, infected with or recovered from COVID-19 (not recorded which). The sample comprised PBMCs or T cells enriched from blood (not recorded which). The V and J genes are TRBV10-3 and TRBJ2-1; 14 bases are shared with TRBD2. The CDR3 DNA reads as TGTGCCATCAGTGACGGGACTAGCGGGAGCGATGAGCAGTTCTTC. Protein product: CAISDGTSGSDEQFF.